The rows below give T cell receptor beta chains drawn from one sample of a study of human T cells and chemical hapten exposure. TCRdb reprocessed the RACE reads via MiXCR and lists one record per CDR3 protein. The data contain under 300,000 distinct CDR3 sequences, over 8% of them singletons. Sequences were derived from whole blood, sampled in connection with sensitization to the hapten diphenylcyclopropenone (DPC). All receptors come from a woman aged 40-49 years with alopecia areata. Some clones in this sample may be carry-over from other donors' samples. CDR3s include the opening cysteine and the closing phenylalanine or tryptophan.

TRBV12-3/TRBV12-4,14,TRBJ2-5,CASSFSGGQETQYF
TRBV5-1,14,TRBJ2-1,CASSLALGNNEQFF
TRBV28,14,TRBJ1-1,CASSLLAGDTEAFF
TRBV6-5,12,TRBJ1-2,CASRVQGGGYTF
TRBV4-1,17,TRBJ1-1,CASSPRDTGTVNTEAFF
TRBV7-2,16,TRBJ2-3,CASSTKSGARTDTQYF
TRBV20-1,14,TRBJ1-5,CSASGGQLNQPQHF
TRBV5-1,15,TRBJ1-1,CASSLLGVMNTEAFF
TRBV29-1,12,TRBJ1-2,CSVLQIDYGYTF
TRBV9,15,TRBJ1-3,CASSVTGISGNTIYF
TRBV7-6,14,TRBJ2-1,CASSLDGDYNEQFF
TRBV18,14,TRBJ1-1,CASSPPMSRREAFF
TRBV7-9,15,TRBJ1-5,CASSSTGGQGQPQHF
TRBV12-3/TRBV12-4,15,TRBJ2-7,CASSSQAGRSYEQYF
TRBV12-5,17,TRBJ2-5,CASGLVLTSAFQETQYF
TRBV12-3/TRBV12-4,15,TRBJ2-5,CASGPLAGREETQYF
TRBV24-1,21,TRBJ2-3,CATSDRNPVRGQGAVADTQYF
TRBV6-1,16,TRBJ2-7,CASGLPPGQVSGEQYF